Included here is one TCR beta chain sequence, with context. This entry belongs to a study of blood T cell repertoires in COVID-19. Study-wide background: Sources were T cells, B-cell-depleted T cells, or PBMCs; the material itself was cDNA or gDNA.

V was clipped by 4 bases and J by 3 bases, with 28 bases between them. Germline assignment: CDR1 SGHKS and CDR2 YYEKEE (reference sequence). The CDR3 is 19 amino acids. Participants came from under 30 US areas, aged roughly 18 to 89 years. Clinical histories supplied by participants themselves formed the basis of cohort assignment. Recovery meant two consecutive negative NP/OP PCR tests, professional clearance, or resolved symptoms. The assay was immunoSEQ multiplex PCR, and TCRdb's table has in-frame clones only and misses some. The table includes about 210,000 clones, roughly 90% detected once. The receptor was isolated from a woman aged 18-29 years who had recovered from COVID-19. The V gene is TRBV5-5, the J gene TRBJ1-1, with a tentative D call TRBD1 (5 bases). Sequencing input: PBMCs or T cells enriched from blood (not recorded which). CDR3 DNA sequence: TGTGCCAGCAGCCGGCGGAGAGGAAACATCCCAGGGCAAGACACTGAAGCTTTCTTT. Translating it yields CASSRRRGNIPGQDTEAFF.